This T cell receptor (beta chain) was profiled in a study of OX40 agonist ivuxolimab in advanced cancers. Background for the entire study: Ivuxolimab, which targeted the costimulatory receptor OX40 (CD134), was an agonistic, fully human IgG2 monoclonal antibody. Partial responses occurred in three dose-escalation patients, of whom one had hepatocellular carcinoma and two had cutaneous melanoma. The paper describes the monotherapy dose-escalation part (N = 52 patients) of the phase I trial of ivuxolimab. Of the 50 to 55 patients in dose escalation, around 20 had hepatocellular carcinoma, around 15 had melanoma, 9 had renal cell carcinoma and 9 had head and neck cancer. The dose-escalation cohort was over 70% male with a mean age of approximately 60 years, ranging from roughly 23 to 90. The point of sequencing TCRbeta in the periphery was to test whether ivuxolimab changed TCR sequence diversity and drove clonal T-cell expansion. Prior anti-PD-1, anti-PD-L1 or anti-CTLA-4 therapy was permitted, and about 40% of dose-escalation patients had received checkpoint inhibitors. Intravenous ivuxolimab was administered to patients every 2 weeks at six dose levels: 0.01, 0.1, 0.3, 1.5, 3 and 10 mg/kg.

The CDR3 holds 14 amino acids from the cysteine to the phenylalanine. The sequence is cut down to CDR3 DNA, 42 bases in frame from base 1. Ends trimmed: V by 7 bases, J by 6 bases; bases unmatched to a gene: 7. In the germline V gene, CDR1 corresponds to MDHEN and CDR2 to SYDVKM. With respect to this clone: There is no known antigen for this receptor. Base qualities were left out, and no much larger clone turns up one base away.

Patients with autoimmune disease history or receiving systemic immunosuppression were excluded from the trial. Peripheral blood for TCR sequencing was collected from all dose cohorts at baseline, on cycle 4 day 1, and on cycle 7 day 1. The samples were drawn from a first-in-human, open-label, multicenter phase I dose-escalation trial of ivuxolimab. Adults with locally advanced or metastatic head and neck squamous cell, hepatocellular, melanoma or renal cell carcinoma were enrolled in the trial. Before TCR sequencing, CD4+ T cells and CD8+ T cells from peripheral blood were sorted into separate populations. For sequencing of the TCRbeta CDR3 region, genomic DNA was extracted from the sorted cells. The immunoSEQ Assay was used to sequence the TCRbeta CDR3 regions. The immuneACCESS repertoire file appears here via TCRdb, limited to in-frame rearrangements. These files lack a portion of the clones; in checked studies, under half of the deficit traces to unresolved V genes, and the cause of the others is not known. The sample table shows 85,000 to 95,000 clones, and more than 85% are seen once. The top ten constitute roughly 2.6% of the sample.

The paper's findings and limits, for the study overall: Low levels of normalized T-cell clonal expansion were also seen in some nonresponding patients. After ivuxolimab, CD8+ T cells had more expanded clones than CD4+ T cells on average. In the 0.1-3.0 mg/kg groups, partial responders were among the patients with the lowest normalized peripheral clonal expansion, particularly in CD8+ T cells. Antigen specificity was not determined for the clonally expanded peripheral T cells. At doses of 0.1 to 3.0 mg/kg, clonal expansion of both CD4+ and CD8+ blood T cells was observed from baseline to week 6.

Here the chain combines TRBV28 and TRBJ2-1; 9 central nucleotides agree with TRBD1. The input for sequencing was CD4+ or CD8+ T cells sorted from blood, taken in a trial of the OX40 agonist ivuxolimab. This receptor was obtained from an adult with an advanced solid tumor such as melanoma, head and neck, liver or kidney cancer. The CDR3: CASNPGQGINEQFF. The nucleotide sequence is given as TGTGCCAGCAACCCGGGACAGGGTATCAATGAGCAGTTCTTC.